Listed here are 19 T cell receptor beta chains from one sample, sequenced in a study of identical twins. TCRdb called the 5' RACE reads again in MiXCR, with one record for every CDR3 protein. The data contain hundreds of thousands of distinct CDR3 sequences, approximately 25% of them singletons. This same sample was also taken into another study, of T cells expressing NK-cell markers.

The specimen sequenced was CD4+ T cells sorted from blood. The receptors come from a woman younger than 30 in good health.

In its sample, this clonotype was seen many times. CDR3 in amino acids: CASSLAGATDTQYF. The CDR3, as DNA: TGTGCCAGCAGCTTAGCGGGGGCCACAGATACGCAGTATTTT. The V and J genes are TRBV7-9 and TRBJ2-3; maybe TRBD1 (6 bases). V lost 0 bases and J 2 bases, leaving 6 bases between the germline ends. Germline CDR1 is SEHNR and CDR2 is FQNEAQ (reference sequence). The CDR3 consists of 14 residues.

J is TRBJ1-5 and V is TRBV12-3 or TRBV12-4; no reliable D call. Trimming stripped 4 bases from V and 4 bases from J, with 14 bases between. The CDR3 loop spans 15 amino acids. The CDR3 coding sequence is TGTGCCAGCAGTTACTCCTCGGACGGTAATCAGCCCCAGCATTTT. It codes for CASSYSSDGNQPQHF.

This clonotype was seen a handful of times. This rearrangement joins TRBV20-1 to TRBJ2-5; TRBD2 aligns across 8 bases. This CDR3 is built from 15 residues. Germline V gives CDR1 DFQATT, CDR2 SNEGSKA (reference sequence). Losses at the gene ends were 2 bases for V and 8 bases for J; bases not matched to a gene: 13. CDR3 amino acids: CSARRFSGGLETQYF. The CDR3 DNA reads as TGCAGTGCTAGACGTTTCAGCGGGGGTCTCGAAACCCAGTACTTC.

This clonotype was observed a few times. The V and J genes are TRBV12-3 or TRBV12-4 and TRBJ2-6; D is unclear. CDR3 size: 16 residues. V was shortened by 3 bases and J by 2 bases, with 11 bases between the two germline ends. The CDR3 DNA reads TGTGCCAGCAGTTTTGTAGCCGTAACTGGGGCCAACGTCCTGACTTTC. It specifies CASSFVAVTGANVLTF.

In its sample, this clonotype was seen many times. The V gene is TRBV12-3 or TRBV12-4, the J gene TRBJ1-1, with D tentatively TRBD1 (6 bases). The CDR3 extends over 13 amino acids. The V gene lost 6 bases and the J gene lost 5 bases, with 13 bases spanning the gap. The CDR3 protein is CASRRGAVTEAFF. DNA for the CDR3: TGTGCCAGCAGACGGGGGGCTGTGACTGAAGCTTTCTTT.

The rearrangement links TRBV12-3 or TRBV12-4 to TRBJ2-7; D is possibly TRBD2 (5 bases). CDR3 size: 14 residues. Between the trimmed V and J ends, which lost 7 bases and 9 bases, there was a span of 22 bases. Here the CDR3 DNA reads TGTGCCAGCACCAGAGGGAGTGGCACTATCCCGCAGTACTTC. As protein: CASTRGSGTIPQYF.

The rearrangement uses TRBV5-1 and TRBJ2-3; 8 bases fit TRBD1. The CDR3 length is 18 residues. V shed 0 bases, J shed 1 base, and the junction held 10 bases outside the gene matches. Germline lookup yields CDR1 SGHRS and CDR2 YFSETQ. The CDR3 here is CASSLGTGGIRRTDTQYF. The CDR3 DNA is TGCGCCAGCAGCTTGGGAACAGGGGGTATAAGGCGCACAGATACGCAGTATTTT.

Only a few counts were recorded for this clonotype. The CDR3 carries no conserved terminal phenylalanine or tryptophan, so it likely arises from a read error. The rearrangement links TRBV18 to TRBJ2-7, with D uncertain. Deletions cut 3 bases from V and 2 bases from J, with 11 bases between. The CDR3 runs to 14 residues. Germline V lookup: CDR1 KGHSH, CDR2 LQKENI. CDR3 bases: TGTGCCAGCTCACCGGGCTTCAGTGCCTACGAGCAGTACTCC. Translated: CASSPGFSAYEQYS.

CDR3 coding DNA: TGTGCCACCCTCGGCGCTGGGGCCAACGTCCTGACTTTC. It encodes CATLGAGANVLTF. V usage is TRBV6-1 and J usage is TRBJ2-6; D ambiguous. Germline-derived CDR1 and CDR2 are MNHNS and SASEGT. This CDR3 comprises 13 residues. V was shortened by 10 bases and J by 2 bases, with 9 bases between the two germline ends.

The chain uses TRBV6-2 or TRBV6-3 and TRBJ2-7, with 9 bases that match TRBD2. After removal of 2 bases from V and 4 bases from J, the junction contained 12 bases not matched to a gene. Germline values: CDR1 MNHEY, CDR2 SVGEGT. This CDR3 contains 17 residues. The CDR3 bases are TGTGCCAGCAGTTACGACGCGGGAGGGCATGGGCGTTACGAGCAGTACTTC. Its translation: CASSYDAGGHGRYEQYF.

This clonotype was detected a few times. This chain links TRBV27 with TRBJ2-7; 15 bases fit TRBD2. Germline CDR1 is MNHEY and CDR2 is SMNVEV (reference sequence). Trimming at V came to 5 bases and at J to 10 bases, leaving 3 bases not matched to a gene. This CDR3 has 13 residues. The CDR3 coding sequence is TGTGCCAGCAGTATGGGACTAGCGGGAGGCCAGTACTTC. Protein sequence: CASSMGLAGGQYF.

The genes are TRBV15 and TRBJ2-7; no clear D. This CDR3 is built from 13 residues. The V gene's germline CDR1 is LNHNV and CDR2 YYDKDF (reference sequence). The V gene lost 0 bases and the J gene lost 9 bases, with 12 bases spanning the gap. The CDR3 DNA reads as TGTGCCACCAGCAGAGATTTTACCCGCTTGCAGTACTTC. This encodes CATSRDFTRLQYF.

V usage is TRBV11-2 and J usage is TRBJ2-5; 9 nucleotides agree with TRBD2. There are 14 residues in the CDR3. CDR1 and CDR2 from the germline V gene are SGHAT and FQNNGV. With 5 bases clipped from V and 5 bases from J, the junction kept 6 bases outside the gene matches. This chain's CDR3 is CASSPSGEGETQYF. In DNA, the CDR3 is TGTGCCAGCAGCCCTAGCGGGGAGGGGGAGACCCAGTACTTC.

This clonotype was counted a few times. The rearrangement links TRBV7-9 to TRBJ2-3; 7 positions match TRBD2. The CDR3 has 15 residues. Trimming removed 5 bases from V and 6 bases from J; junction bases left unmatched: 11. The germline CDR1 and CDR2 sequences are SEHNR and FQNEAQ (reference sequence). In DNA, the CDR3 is TGTGCCAGCAGCCGGATTGGGGGGGTCACGGATACGCAGTATTTT. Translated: CASSRIGGVTDTQYF. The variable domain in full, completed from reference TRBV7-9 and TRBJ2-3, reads DTGVSQNPRHKITKRGQNVTFRCDPISEHNRLYWYRQTLGQGPEFLTYFQNEAQLEKSRLLSDRFSAERPKGSFSTLEIQRTEQGDSAMYLCASSRIGGVTDTQYFGPGTRLTVL.

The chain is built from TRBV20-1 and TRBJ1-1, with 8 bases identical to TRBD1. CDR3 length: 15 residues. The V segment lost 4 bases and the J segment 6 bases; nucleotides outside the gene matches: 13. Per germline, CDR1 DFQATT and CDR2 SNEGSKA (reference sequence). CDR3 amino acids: CSAKDRVRGGAEAFF. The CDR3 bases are TGCAGTGCTAAGGACAGGGTGAGAGGGGGTGCTGAAGCTTTCTTT.

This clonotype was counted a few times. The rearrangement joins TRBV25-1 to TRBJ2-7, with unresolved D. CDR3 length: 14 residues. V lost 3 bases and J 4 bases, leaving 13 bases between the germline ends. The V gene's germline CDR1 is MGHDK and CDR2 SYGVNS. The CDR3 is CASSDQVATYEQYF. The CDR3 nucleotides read TGTGCCAGCAGTGACCAGGTAGCAACGTACGAGCAGTACTTC.

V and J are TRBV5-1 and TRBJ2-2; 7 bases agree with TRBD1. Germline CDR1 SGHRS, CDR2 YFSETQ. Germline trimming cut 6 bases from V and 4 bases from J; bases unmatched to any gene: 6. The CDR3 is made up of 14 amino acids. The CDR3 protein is CASNPDRATGELFF. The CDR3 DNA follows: TGCGCCAGCAACCCTGACAGGGCCACCGGGGAGCTGTTTTTT. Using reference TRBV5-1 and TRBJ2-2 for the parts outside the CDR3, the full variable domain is KAGVTQTPRYLIKTRGQQVTLSCSPISGHRSVSWYQQTPGQGLQFLFEYFSETQRNKGNFPGRFSGRQFSNSRSEMNVSTLELGDSALYLCASNPDRATGELFFGEGSRLTVL.

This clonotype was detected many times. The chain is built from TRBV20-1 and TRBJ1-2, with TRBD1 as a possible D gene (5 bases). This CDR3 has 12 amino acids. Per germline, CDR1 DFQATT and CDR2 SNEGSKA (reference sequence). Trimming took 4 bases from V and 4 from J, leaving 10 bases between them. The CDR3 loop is CSAKWQGYGYTF. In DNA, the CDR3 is TGCAGTGCTAAATGGCAGGGCTATGGCTACACCTTC.

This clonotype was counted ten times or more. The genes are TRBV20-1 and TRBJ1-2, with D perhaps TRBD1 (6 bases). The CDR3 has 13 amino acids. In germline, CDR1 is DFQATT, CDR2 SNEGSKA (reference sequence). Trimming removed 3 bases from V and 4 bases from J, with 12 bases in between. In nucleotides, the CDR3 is TGCAGTGCTAGTCGCCAGGGGTCCTATGGCTACACCTTC. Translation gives CSASRQGSYGYTF.